This TCR beta chain was captured in a study of post-analysis software for immune sequencing data. Overall study results and limits: Patients had higher frequencies than controls of a few TRBV segments, including TRBV5-6, TRBV5-1 and TRBV20-1.

cDNA libraries for TCR beta contained unique molecular identifiers. Each CDR3 protein gets one entry after TCRdb re-called the PCR reads with MiXCR. The repertoire holds about 460,000 distinct CDR3 sequences, with roughly 45% as singletons. This CDR3 spans 15 amino acids. The germline V and J ends were trimmed by 2 bases and 4 bases, with 13 bases remaining between them. Worth noting for this clonotype: Its antigen is not known.

Sequencing input: blood. This receptor was identified in a girl aged 10-17 years with multiple sclerosis. The V call is TRBV12-3 or TRBV12-4, the J call TRBJ2-3; D is unclear. DNA of the CDR3: TGTGCCAGCAGTTTACTCGGCTTCCCCTCAGATACGCAGTATTTT. Translation: CASSLLGFPSDTQYF.